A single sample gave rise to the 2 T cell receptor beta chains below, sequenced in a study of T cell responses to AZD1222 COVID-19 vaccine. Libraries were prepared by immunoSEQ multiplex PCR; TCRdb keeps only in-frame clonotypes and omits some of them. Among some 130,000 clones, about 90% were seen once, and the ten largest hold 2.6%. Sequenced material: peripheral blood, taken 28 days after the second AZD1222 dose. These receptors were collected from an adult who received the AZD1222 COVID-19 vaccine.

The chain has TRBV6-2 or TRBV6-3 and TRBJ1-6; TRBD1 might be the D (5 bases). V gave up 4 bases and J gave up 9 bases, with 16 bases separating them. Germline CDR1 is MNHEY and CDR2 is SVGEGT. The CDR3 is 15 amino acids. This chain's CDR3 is CASSSEEQVSSPLHF. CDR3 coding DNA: TGTGCCAGCAGTTCCGAGGAACAGGTCAGTTCACCCCTCCACTTT.

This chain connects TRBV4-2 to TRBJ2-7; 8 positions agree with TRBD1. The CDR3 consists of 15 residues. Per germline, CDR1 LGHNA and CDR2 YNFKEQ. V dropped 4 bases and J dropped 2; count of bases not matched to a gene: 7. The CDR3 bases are TGTGCCAGCAGCCTCGGGACAGGAGTTGCCTACGAGCAGTACTTC. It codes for CASSLGTGVAYEQYF.